This T cell receptor (beta chain) is drawn from a study of T cell repertoires in cytomegalovirus infection. CDR3 size: 15 residues. Trimming took 0 bases from V and 3 from J; bases not matched to a gene: 4. Germline V CDR1 and CDR2: SGHVS, FQNEAQ. A remark on this clonotype: Its matching antigen is unknown.

TCRdb independently ran MiXCR on the reads; one entry per CDR3 protein. Among 450,000 to 600,000 distinct CDR3 sequences listed, approximately 46% were seen once. J is TRBJ2-7 and V is TRBV7-8; 8 nucleotides align to TRBD1. The sequencing used cultured PBMCs, collected from culture after CMV antigen stimulation. The sequence was collected from a human donor in good health (CMV status not recorded). Some clones in this sample may be carry-over from other donors' samples. The CDR3 region has the DNA TGTGCCAGCAGCTTAGCCCCGGACAGGGTCTACGAGCAGTACTTC. It codes for CASSLAPDRVYEQYF.